These 19 T cell receptor beta chains were sequenced from one sample in a study of blood T cells in healthy people across ages. The second PCR ran roughly 7 to 12 cycles with a sample-barcoded 5' primer and J-beta primers. Each CDR3 protein is one row after TCRdb ran MiXCR on the 5' RACE reads. The sample records about 1,800,000 distinct CDR3 sequences, under 30% being singletons. The specimen sequenced was blood. These receptor sequences come from a woman aged 25 to 39 in good health.

This clonotype was found a few times. The chain is built from TRBV28 and TRBJ1-2; D remains ambiguous. Between the trimmed V and J ends, which lost 4 bases and 8 bases, there was a span of 14 bases. The CDR3 loop spans 13 amino acids. From germline, CDR1 is MDHEN and CDR2 SYDVKM. The CDR3 DNA sequence: TGTGCCAGCAGTTCCGACGGGCTGGGGGGCTACACCTTC. Its protein product is CASSSDGLGGYTF.

Many counts were recorded for this clonotype. The rearrangement links TRBV5-6 to TRBJ2-1, with a weak D call TRBD2 (6 bases). V lost 4 bases, J lost 0 bases, and 11 bases lay in between. The CDR3 runs to 15 residues. Germline-derived CDR1 and CDR2 are SGHDT and YYEEEE. As DNA, the CDR3 is TGTGCCAGCAGCCCGGAGGGGTACTCCTACAATGAGCAGTTCTTC. Translated: CASSPEGYSYNEQFF.

This clonotype was observed a few times. A read error may explain this, as a much larger clone is one base away. This chain uses TRBV6-5 with TRBJ2-4; TRBD2 might be the D (6 bases). The CDR3 totals 15 residues. CDR1 MNHEY and CDR2 SVGAGI come from the germline V gene. CDR3: CTSRPEGSAKNIQYF. The DNA for the CDR3 is TGTACCAGCAGGCCGGAGGGCTCCGCCAAAAACATTCAGTACTTC.

This clonotype showed up just once. The rearrangement links TRBV6-2 or TRBV6-3 to TRBJ2-1, with 10 bases aligning to TRBD2. Germline V gene sequence: CDR1 MNHEY, CDR2 SVGEGT. The V gene end was trimmed by 5 bases and the J gene end by 2 bases; junction bases not matched to a gene: 9. CDR3 length: 17 amino acids. The CDR3 region has the DNA TGTGCCAGCAGTATCCTAGCGGGAGACCCGCCCTACAATGAGCAGTTCTTC. Amino acids: CASSILAGDPPYNEQFF.

In this sample, this clonotype turned up many times. V and J are TRBV7-3 and TRBJ2-1, with 7 bases that match TRBD1. The ends lost 5 bases at V and 4 bases at J; junction bases unmatched: 14. The CDR3 has 17 residues. Germline V gene sequence: CDR1 SGHTA, CDR2 FQGTGA. CDR3 residues: CASSLTVGQNPYNEQFF. The CDR3 bases are TGTGCCAGCAGCCTTACCGTGGGACAGAATCCGTACAATGAGCAGTTCTTC.

The chain links TRBV9 to TRBJ2-5; D gene ambiguous. This CDR3 has 16 residues. V was pared by 0 bases and J by 5 bases, with 17 bases between. Germline CDR1 is SGDLS and CDR2 is YYNGEE. This CDR3 is CASSVGVIRTGETQYF. The CDR3, as DNA: TGTGCCAGCAGCGTAGGGGTAATTCGTACTGGGGAGACCCAGTACTTC.

This clonotype was seen a few times. The gene calls are TRBV30 and TRBJ1-6, with D perhaps matching TRBD1 (5 bases). The CDR3 is made up of 14 amino acids. CDR1 is GTSNPN and CDR2 is SVGIG in the germline V gene (reference sequence). V was shortened by 5 bases and J by 5 bases, with 13 bases between the two germline ends. CDR3 DNA sequence: TGTGCCTGGCGCCGGGACGTAGATAATTCACCCCTCCACTTT. It translates to CAWRRDVDNSPLHF. Full variable domain (rest looked up from reference TRBV30 and TRBJ1-6): SQTIHQWPATLVQPVGSPLSLECTVEGTSNPNLYWYRQAAGRGLQLLFYSVGIGQISSEVPQNLSASRPQDRQFILSSKKLLLSDSGFYLCAWRRDVDNSPLHFGNGTRLTVT.

This clonotype was counted ten times or more. V gene TRBV10-2 combines with J gene TRBJ2-3; a weak D match, TRBD1 (6 bases). The CDR3 covers 14 residues. Trimming pared 6 bases from V and 1 base from J, leaving 11 bases between. The V gene's germline CDR1 is WSHSY and CDR2 SAAADI. The CDR3 DNA follows: TGCGCCAGCAGGGAGGACAGCCGCACAGATACGCAGTATTTT. It translates to CASREDSRTDTQYF.

The rearrangement joins TRBV7-2 to TRBJ2-5; TRBD1 aligns across 9 bases. CDR3 size: 14 residues. Germline V gene lookup returns CDR1 SGHTA and CDR2 FQGNSA. V gave up 6 bases and J gave up 5 bases; unmatched junction bases: 7. The CDR3 DNA follows: TGTGCCAGCAGGTCCGGGACAGGGTGGGAGACCCAGTACTTC. This translates into CASRSGTGWETQYF.

This clonotype was seen a few times. The V gene is TRBV3-1, the J gene TRBJ1-2; D is unclear. Germline CDR1 LGHDT, CDR2 YNNKEL (reference sequence). Trimming stripped 4 bases from V and 8 bases from J, with 17 bases between. The CDR3 extends over 14 amino acids. CDR3 DNA: TGTGCCAGCAGCCCCCACGACCGTTTTCCCGGCTACACCTTC. The encoded protein is CASSPHDRFPGYTF.

The chain's CDR3 is CASSAETVAKNIQYF. CDR3 nucleotides: TGTGCCAGCAGCGCTGAGACAGTAGCCAAAAACATTCAGTACTTC. V and J are TRBV2 and TRBJ2-4, with a tentative D call TRBD1 (5 bases). Per germline, CDR1 SNHLY and CDR2 FYNNEI. V was pared by 6 bases and J by 0 bases, with 12 bases between. The CDR3 sequence is 15 residues long.

This sequence joins TRBV28 and TRBJ2-7, with D maybe TRBD1 (5 bases). The germline gives CDR1 MDHEN, CDR2 SYDVKM. The germline V and J ends were trimmed by 6 bases and 4 bases, with 19 bases remaining between them. This CDR3 comprises 15 residues. CDR3 in DNA: TGTGCCAGCAGCACTCCCCACCGGACACCGTACGAGCAGTACTTC. Translated: CASSTPHRTPYEQYF.

The chain has TRBV5-6 and TRBJ1-1; D gene unclear. CDR3 length: 14 residues. V was pared by 2 bases and J by 3 bases, with 11 bases between. Germline CDR1 is SGHDT and CDR2 is YYEEEE. CDR3 in DNA: TGTGCCAGCAGCTTAGGTGTAGGCTACACTGAAGCTTTCTTT. It yields the protein CASSLGVGYTEAFF.

This clonotype was seen only a few times. V is TRBV2 and J is TRBJ2-7; 7 nucleotides line up with TRBD1. With V trimmed by 9 bases and J by 2 bases, 4 bases remained unmatched. CDR3 size: 12 residues. The germline CDR1 and CDR2 sequences are SNHLY and FYNNEI. The CDR3 DNA reads TGTGCCAGTTGGGGACAGACCTACGAGCAGTACTTC. It specifies CASWGQTYEQYF.

The CDR3 is CASSYRTQETQYF. The CDR3 DNA reads as TGTGCCAGCAGTTACAGAACGCAAGAGACCCAGTACTTC. The chain joins TRBV6-6 to TRBJ2-5, with D unresolved. This CDR3 is 13 amino acids long. The germline V gene encodes CDR1 MNHNY and CDR2 SVGAGI (reference sequence). Trimming removed 2 bases from V and 2 bases from J, with 6 bases in between.

This clonotype was counted only a few times. A much larger clone is a single base away; this may be a read error. The chain joins TRBV5-5 to TRBJ2-1; D possibly corresponds to TRBD2 (6 bases). Germline CDR1 and CDR2: SGHKS and YYEKEE (reference sequence). With 4 bases removed from V and 6 bases from J, the gap between germline ends came to 8 bases. CDR3 length equals 12 residues. The CDR3 DNA follows: TGTGCCAGCAGCAGGGACTGCAATGAGCAGTTCTTC. Translation: CASSRDCNEQFF.

The chain recombines TRBV20-1 with TRBJ2-5, with 7 bases that match TRBD1. V shed 3 bases, J shed 4 bases, and the junction held 8 bases outside the gene matches. The CDR3 length is 14 residues. CDR1 DFQATT and CDR2 SNEGSKA come from the germline V gene (reference sequence). The CDR3 protein is CSASDDRVRETQYF. CDR3 nucleotide sequence: TGCAGTGCTAGTGACGACAGGGTGCGAGAGACCCAGTACTTC.

Comment on this clonotype: The junction departs from the called germline gene at one end, perhaps through a read error. The chain employs TRBV5-4 and TRBJ2-1, with D possibly TRBD1 on 5 matching bases. The CDR3 runs to 14 residues. Germline-derived CDR1 and CDR2 are SGHNT and YYREEE (reference sequence). Here the CDR3 reads CAGSLGLESNEQFF. The CDR3 DNA reads TGTGCCGGCAGCTTGGGGCTGGAGAGCAATGAGCAGTTCTTC.

This clonotype was observed once. Since a much larger clone is just one base distant, this may be a read error. DNA for the CDR3: TGTGCCAGCAGCCACCAGGAAGCCTACTATAATTCACCCCTCCACTTT. This codes for CASSHQEAYYNSPLHF. The J gene is TRBJ1-6, the V gene TRBV7-2; D uncertain. Germline CDR1 is SGHTA and CDR2 is FQGNSA. There are 16 residues in the CDR3. Trimming took off 5 bases at V and 3 bases at J, with 14 bases between the two ends.